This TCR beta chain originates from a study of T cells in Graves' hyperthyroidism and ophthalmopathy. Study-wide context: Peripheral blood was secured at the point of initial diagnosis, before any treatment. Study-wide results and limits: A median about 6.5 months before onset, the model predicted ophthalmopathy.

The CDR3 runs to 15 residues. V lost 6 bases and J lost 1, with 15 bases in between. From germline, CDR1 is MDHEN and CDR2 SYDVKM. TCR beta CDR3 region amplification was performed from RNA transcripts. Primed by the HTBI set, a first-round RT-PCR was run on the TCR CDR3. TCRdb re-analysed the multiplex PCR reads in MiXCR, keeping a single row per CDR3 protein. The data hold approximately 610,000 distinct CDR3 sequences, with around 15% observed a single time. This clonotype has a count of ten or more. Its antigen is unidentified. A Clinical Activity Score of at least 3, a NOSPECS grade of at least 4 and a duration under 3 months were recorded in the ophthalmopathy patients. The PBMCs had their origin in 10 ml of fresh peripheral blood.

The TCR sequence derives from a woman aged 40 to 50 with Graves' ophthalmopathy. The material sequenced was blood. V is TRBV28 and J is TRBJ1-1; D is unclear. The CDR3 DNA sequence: TGTGCCAGCAGCCCGACCCGGACGGGGAACACTGAAGCTTTCTTT. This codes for CASSPTRTGNTEAFF.